A single sample gave rise to the 26 T cell receptor beta chains below, sequenced in a study of regulatory T cells in long-lasting Graves disease. Documented time point: newly diagnosed GD, antithyroid drugs for less than 3 months. The authors made the TCR library using RNA they extracted from PBMCs. Library construction for TCR beta used iRepertoire HTBI primers and Arm-PCR of CDR3 regions. TCRdb used MiXCR to reprocess the multiplex PCR reads, holding one entry per CDR3 protein. The repertoire holds about 560,000 distinct CDR3 sequences, 15% to 20% seen once, with 12% in the top ten. This sample was shared with a second study, whose subject was T cells in Graves' hyperthyroidism and ophthalmopathy.

This sample comprised peripheral blood mononuclear cells (PBMCs), obtained at new diagnosis, from a patient treated with antithyroid drugs. Receptor source: a young man with Graves disease.

The chain uses TRBV7-9 and TRBJ1-2, with D maybe TRBD1 (5 bases). The CDR3 loop spans 14 amino acids. Looked up from germline, CDR1 is SEHNR and CDR2 is FQNEAQ (reference sequence). Trimming removed 5 bases from V and 7 bases from J, with 17 bases in between. The CDR3 loop reads CASSQSRQGFGYTF. The DNA for the CDR3 is TGTGCCAGCAGCCAATCTCGGCAGGGTTTTGGCTACACCTTC.

In its sample, this clonotype was seen many times. V usage is TRBV3-1 and J usage is TRBJ2-7, with D unclear. CDR3 size: 11 residues. V was cut by 5 bases and J by 3 bases, with 5 bases left in between. Germline CDR1 is LGHDT and CDR2 is YNNKEL (reference sequence). CDR3 region: CASSAHYEQYF. CDR3 coding DNA: TGTGCCAGCAGCGCTCACTACGAGCAGTACTTC.

The chain recombines TRBV10-3 with TRBJ1-4; D not resolved. Germline V lookup: CDR1 ENHRY, CDR2 SYGVKD. Trimming stripped 4 bases from V and 0 bases from J, with 3 bases between. This CDR3 is built from 13 residues. For the CDR3, the DNA is TGTGCCATCAGTGGAGCAACTAATGAAAAACTGTTTTTT. Amino acid sequence: CAISGATNEKLFF.

This clonotype was counted between two and nine times. This chain links TRBV6-1 with TRBJ2-7; tentatively, D is TRBD1 or TRBD2 (6 bases each). The germline CDR1 and CDR2 sequences are MNHNS and SASEGT. Trimming shortened V by 9 bases and J by 6 bases, and 30 bases separated the two germline ends. This CDR3 spans 17 amino acids. CDR3 residues: CARLEDGGHLQSREQYF. The CDR3 DNA reads TGTGCCAGACTTGAGGACGGGGGACATCTTCAATCTCGCGAGCAGTACTTC.

V is TRBV27 and J is TRBJ2-7, with D perhaps TRBD1 (6 bases). V lost 5 bases and J 4 bases, leaving 15 bases between the germline ends. Germline CDR1 is MNHEY and CDR2 is SMNVEV (reference sequence). CDR3 length: 14 amino acids. The CDR3 DNA follows: TGTGCCAGCAGTACCGGGACAAGAATTTACGAGCAGTACTTC. It specifies CASSTGTRIYEQYF.

This clonotype was picked up a small number of times. The rearrangement uses TRBV6-5 and TRBJ1-1; D uncertain. With 2 bases removed from V and 6 bases from J, the gap between germline ends came to 16 bases. The CDR3 extends over 15 amino acids. Germline V lookup: CDR1 MNHEY, CDR2 SVGAGI. CDR3 in amino acids: CASSYGSIRWAEAFF. CDR3 nucleotides: TGTGCCAGCAGTTACGGAAGTATCAGATGGGCTGAAGCTTTCTTT.

At least ten counts were recorded for this clonotype. The chain employs TRBV12-3 or TRBV12-4 and TRBJ2-2; D unresolved. Trimming pared 2 bases from V and 3 bases from J, leaving 7 bases between. This CDR3 contains 14 residues. CDR3 nucleotides: TGTGCCAGCAGTTTACAGCGCGACACCGGGGAGCTGTTTTTT. The encoded protein is CASSLQRDTGELFF.

This clonotype was found many times. The V call is TRBV11-2, the J call TRBJ1-1, with D unclear. Germline V CDR1 and CDR2: SGHAT, FQNNGV. Trimming took off 0 bases at V and 6 bases at J, with 17 bases between the two ends. The CDR3 has 16 amino acids. CDR3 protein: CASSLEWAGGSSEAFF. In DNA form, the CDR3 reads TGTGCCAGCAGCTTAGAGTGGGCAGGAGGCTCCTCTGAAGCTTTCTTT. The entire variable domain, with the rest obtained from reference TRBV11-2 and TRBJ1-1, is as follows: EAGVAQSPRYKIIEKRQSVAFWCNPISGHATLYWYQQILGQGPKLLIQFQNNGVVDDSQLPKDRFSAERLKGVDSTLKIQPAKLEDSAVYLCASSLEWAGGSSEAFFGQGTRLTVV.

Details on this clonotype: This may be a read error, as it is one base from a much larger clone. This rearrangement joins TRBV5-1 to TRBJ2-7; no clear D. Germline V gene sequence: CDR1 SGHRS, CDR2 YFSETQ. The length of the CDR3 is 14 residues. CDR3 residues: CASSFPDDSYVQYF. The CDR3 nucleotides are TGCGCCAGCAGCTTCCCGGACGACTCCTACGTGCAGTACTTC. Variable domain in full (rest from reference TRBV5-1 and TRBJ2-7): KAGVTQTPRYLIKTRGQQVTLSCSPISGHRSVSWYQQTPGQGLQFLFEYFSETQRNKGNFPGRFSGRQFSNSRSEMNVSTLELGDSALYLCASSFPDDSYVQYFGPGTRLTVT.

The chain recombines TRBV12-5 with TRBJ2-7; perhaps D is TRBD1 or TRBD2 (5 bases each). The V end lost 5 bases, the J end lost 6 bases, and 11 bases lay between the germline ends. CDR1 is LGHNT and CDR2 is FRNRAP in the germline V gene. CDR3 size: 12 residues. The CDR3, as DNA: TGTGCTAGTGGTGAGGGGTTACGCGAGCAGTACTTC. Translating it yields CASGEGLREQYF.

This clonotype was counted only a few times. This chain links TRBV20-1 with TRBJ2-1; 9 bases are a match to TRBD1. With V trimmed by 2 bases and J by 9 bases, 14 bases remained unmatched. The germline gives CDR1 DFQATT, CDR2 SNEGSKA (reference sequence). The CDR3 runs to 16 residues. Here the CDR3 reads CSARRQGGSIWSEQFF. CDR3 nucleotide sequence: TGCAGTGCTAGAAGACAGGGGGGTAGTATTTGGAGTGAGCAGTTCTTC.

This clonotype was observed many times. The junction and the germline gene differ at one end; a read error may be behind it. V usage is TRBV6-2 or TRBV6-3 and J usage is TRBJ2-7, with D perhaps TRBD1 (5 bases). The CDR3 extends over 13 amino acids. The germline CDR1 and CDR2 sequences are MNHEY and SVGEGT. Written as DNA, the CDR3 is TGTGCCAGCAGTGACTCAGGGTTGCGCGAGCAGTACTTC. It specifies CASSDSGLREQYF.

This clonotype was seen once. It may be a read error: a sequence one base away is much more abundant. The CDR3 region is CASSSDRCTEAFF. The CDR3 region has the DNA TGTGCCAGCAGCTCGGACAGGTGCACTGAAGCTTTCTTT. V is TRBV3-1 and J is TRBJ1-1, with 7 bases matching TRBD1. Germline V lookup: CDR1 LGHDT, CDR2 YNNKEL (reference sequence). V lost 5 bases to trimming and J lost 4 bases; unmatched junction nucleotides: 4. This CDR3 spans 13 amino acids.

This clonotype occurred a few times. The chain employs TRBV6-2 or TRBV6-3 and TRBJ1-2; possible D gene TRBD1, 5 bases. Germline CDR1 is MNHEY and CDR2 is SVGEGT. The CDR3 has 13 residues. V was clipped by 8 bases and J by 4 bases, with 14 bases between them. The CDR3 nucleotides read TGTGCCAGCTCGGGGCCAGAGTCCTATGGCTACACCTTC. This sequence encodes CASSGPESYGYTF.

With regard to this clonotype: With a much larger clone just one base away, this may be a read error. The rearrangement joins TRBV20-1 to TRBJ2-7; D is unclear. CDR1 and CDR2 from the germline V gene are DFQATT and SNEGSKA (reference sequence). The CDR3 is made up of 13 amino acids. V was clipped by 2 bases and J by 2 bases, with 10 bases between them. CDR3 region: CSARRTQAYEQYF. CDR3 DNA sequence: TGCAGTGCTAGAAGGACGCAAGCCTACGAGCAGTACTTC.

This clonotype has more than one count but fewer than ten. The rearrangement joins TRBV11-2 to TRBJ2-2; unclear D gene. Germline V gene sequence: CDR1 SGHAT, CDR2 FQNNGV. The CDR3 sequence is 16 residues long. Trimming cost V 5 bases and J 6 bases, with 19 bases left between them. Written as DNA, the CDR3 is TGTGCCAGCAGCCCAGGAAATCGACCCCCGTCCGGGGAGCTGTTTTTT. Translated: CASSPGNRPPSGELFF.

The chain carries TRBV24-1 and TRBJ2-5; either TRBD1 or TRBD2 may supply D (5 bases each). Germline-derived CDR1 and CDR2 are KGHDR and SFDVKD. The ends were cut back, 7 bases at V and 0 bases at J, with 11 bases in the middle. The CDR3 runs to 14 residues. In DNA form, the CDR3 reads TGTGCCACCAGCGACCCGGGACACCAAGAGACCCAGTACTTC. Amino acid sequence: CATSDPGHQETQYF.

This clonotype was counted at least ten times. V is TRBV12-3 or TRBV12-4 and J is TRBJ2-3, with D hard to call. Trimming pared 8 bases from V and 1 base from J, leaving 13 bases between. This CDR3 is 14 amino acids long. CDR3 nucleotides: TGTGCCAGCGTTGAGAGGTACCGCACAGATACGCAGTATTTT. It is translated as CASVERYRTDTQYF.

This chain connects TRBV6-1 to TRBJ2-7, with D perhaps matching TRBD2 (5 bases). The V end lost 2 bases, the J end lost 2 bases, and 13 bases lay between the germline ends. The CDR3 contains 15 residues. Germline-derived CDR1 and CDR2 are MNHNS and SASEGT. CDR3 residues: CASSETRRLTYEQYF. The CDR3 nucleotides read TGTGCCAGCAGTGAAACTAGGAGGCTGACCTACGAGCAGTACTTC.

V is TRBV30 and J is TRBJ2-7, with D possibly matching TRBD1 (6 bases). Trimming shortened V by 2 bases and J by 6 bases, and 8 bases separated the two germline ends. Germline V CDR1 and CDR2: GTSNPN, SVGIG (reference sequence). This CDR3 contains 11 residues. The CDR3 loop reads CAWSSGVEQYF. CDR3 coding DNA: TGTGCCTGGAGTTCAGGGGTCGAGCAGTACTTC.

Ten or more counts support this clonotype. J is TRBJ2-3 and V is TRBV20-1; D ambiguous. Trimming left V 2 bases short and J 3 bases short, with 9 bases between. Germline CDR1 is DFQATT and CDR2 is SNEGSKA (reference sequence). This CDR3 spans 13 amino acids. CDR3 nucleotide sequence: TGCAGTGCTAGAATTACCGGGACAGATACGCAGTATTTT. Its protein is CSARITGTDTQYF.

As concerns this clonotype: One end of the junction varies from germline; a read error may be responsible. The rearrangement uses TRBV18 and TRBJ1-2; D unclear. CDR3 size: 12 residues. Germline V gene lookup returns CDR1 KGHSH and CDR2 LQKENI. CDR3 sequence (DNA): TGTGCCTGCTCACCCCGGGATTATGGCTACACCTTC. Its protein is CACSPRDYGYTF.

This clonotype showed up many times. The CDR3: CASSYGTSGNNEQFF. The CDR3 DNA sequence: TGTGCCAGCAGTTACGGGACTAGCGGCAACAATGAGCAGTTCTTC. The gene calls are TRBV7-8 and TRBJ2-1, with 11 bases lining up with TRBD2. Germline V gene sequence: CDR1 SGHVS, CDR2 FQNEAQ. Trimming took 6 bases from V and 5 from J; bases not matched to a gene: 6. This CDR3 region has 15 residues.

There are a few counts of this clonotype. The genes are TRBV20-1 and TRBJ2-7, with 11 positions matching TRBD2. This CDR3 is built from 14 residues. Germline CDR1 DFQATT, CDR2 SNEGSKA (reference sequence). V dropped 0 bases and J dropped 9; count of bases not matched to a gene: 7. CDR3 amino acids: CSARDDGSGRVQYF. CDR3 bases: TGCAGTGCTAGAGATGACGGTAGCGGGAGGGTGCAGTACTTC.

As regards this clonotype: Given the absence of the conserved phenylalanine or tryptophan at the CDR3 end, a read error is likely. J is TRBJ2-1 and V is TRBV5-1, with D perhaps TRBD1 (6 bases). TRBJ2-7 matches the DNA end more closely, so the J call is doubtful. Germline V lookup: CDR1 SGHRS, CDR2 YFSETQ. This CDR3 region has 13 residues. CDR3: CASSLDREYEQYL. CDR3 nucleotide sequence: TGCGCCAGCAGCTTGGACAGGGAATACGAGCAGTACCTC.

V and J are TRBV11-2 and TRBJ2-3, with 10 bases lining up with TRBD2. Trimming took 0 bases from V and 9 from J; bases not matched to a gene: 3. Germline V CDR1 and CDR2: SGHAT, FQNNGV. There are 14 residues in the CDR3. The CDR3 nucleotides read TGTGCCAGCAGCTTAGAACCTAGCGGGAGAACGCAGTATTTT. This sequence encodes CASSLEPSGRTQYF. Full variable domain (rest looked up from reference TRBV11-2 and TRBJ2-3): EAGVAQSPRYKIIEKRQSVAFWCNPISGHATLYWYQQILGQGPKLLIQFQNNGVVDDSQLPKDRFSAERLKGVDSTLKIQPAKLEDSAVYLCASSLEPSGRTQYFGPGTRLTVL.